These 17 T cell receptor beta chains came from one sample sequenced in a study of T cell repertoires in cytomegalovirus infection (dated by TCRdb to between 2018 and 2020). The sequencer listed for this sample is Illumina HiSeq 1500. TCRdb reprocessed the public reads (quality trimming at Q25 with fastp, clone calling with MiXCR) and kept in-frame beta chains. One record per CDR3 amino acid sequence lists the most common genes and DNA. The sample table contains about 310,000 distinct CDR3 sequences; only one count was recorded for under 20% of them. About 12% of the sample lies in the top ten. Sequenced: PBMCs. These receptors were taken from a human donor in good health (CMV status not recorded). Some clones in this sample may be carry-over from other donors' samples.

This clonotype showed up many times. V gene TRBV12-3 or TRBV12-4 combines with J gene TRBJ2-7, with 7 bases identical to TRBD2. The CDR3 runs to 14 residues. V shed 6 bases, J shed 0 bases, and the junction held 5 bases outside the gene matches. The CDR3 DNA follows: TGTGCCAGCAGAGGGACGGGAGGCTCCTACGAGCAGTACTTC. It is translated as CASRGTGGSYEQYF.

The J gene is TRBJ1-2, the V gene TRBV28, with D uncertain. Germline CDR1 MDHEN, CDR2 SYDVKM. The V end lost 2 bases, the J end lost 4 bases, and 8 bases lay between the germline ends. This CDR3 contains 13 residues. CDR3 residues: CASSLTHRYGYTF. The CDR3 coding sequence is TGTGCCAGCAGTTTAACGCACCGCTATGGCTACACCTTC.

This clonotype came up a few times. The chain uses TRBV7-3 and TRBJ2-3, with a possible D match to TRBD2 (6 bases). Germline assignment: CDR1 SGHTA and CDR2 FQGTGA. The length of the CDR3 is 14 residues. V lost 5 bases and J lost 2, with 11 bases in between. Here the CDR3 DNA reads TGTGCCAGCAGCGGGGGGACCTTCACAGATACGCAGTATTTT. As protein: CASSGGTFTDTQYF. The full variable domain, in which reference TRBV7-3 and TRBJ2-3 provide the parts outside the CDR3, is GAGVSQTPSNKVTEKGKYVELRCDPISGHTALYWYRQSLGQGPEFLIYFQGTGAADDSGLPNDRFFAVRPEGSVSTLKIQRTERGDSAVYLCASSGGTFTDTQYFGPGTRLTVL.

The V gene is TRBV3-1, the J gene TRBJ2-7; D is ambiguous. Trimming shortened V by 0 bases and J by 4 bases, and 10 bases separated the two germline ends. The CDR3 has 14 amino acids. CDR1 and CDR2 from the germline V gene are LGHDT and YNNKEL (reference sequence). CDR3 in amino acids: CASSQEYYRYEQYF. CDR3 sequence (DNA): TGTGCCAGCAGCCAAGAGTACTATCGATACGAGCAGTACTTC.

This clonotype was seen a few times. The chain has TRBV19 and TRBJ1-1; 9 bases agree with TRBD1. CDR1 and CDR2 from the germline V gene are LNHDA and SQIVND (reference sequence). The trim removed 3 bases at V and 6 bases at J, leaving 8 bases unmatched. The CDR3 spans 15 residues. CDR3 region: CASSMGTGLIAEAFF. DNA for the CDR3: TGTGCCAGTAGTATGGGGACAGGGTTGATCGCTGAAGCTTTCTTT. The variable domain in full, with the rest retrieved from reference TRBV19 and TRBJ1-1, is DGGITQSPKYLFRKEGQNVTLSCEQNLNHDAMYWYRQDPGQGLRLIYYSQIVNDFQKGDIAEGYSVSREKKESFPLTVTSAQKNPTAFYLCASSMGTGLIAEAFFGQGTRLTVV.

This clonotype was observed a few times. This chain joins TRBV27 and TRBJ2-1; TRBD2 matches 8 bases. From germline, CDR1 is MNHEY and CDR2 SMNVEV (reference sequence). This CDR3 region has 15 residues. V shed 4 bases and J 5 bases; nucleotides not matched to a gene: 7. Written as DNA, the CDR3 is TGTGCCAGCAGTTCCGACGGGGGGGGGAACAATGAGCAGTTCTTC. Translation gives CASSSDGGGNNEQFF.

The chain joins TRBV7-4 to TRBJ1-4, with no clear D. Germline values: CDR1 SGHVT, CDR2 SQSDAQ. Trimming took 2 bases from V and 8 from J, leaving 9 bases between them. The CDR3 extends over 13 amino acids. The CDR3 is CASSLPHGEKLFF. CDR3 DNA sequence: TGTGCCAGCAGCTTACCTCACGGGGAAAAACTGTTTTTT.

This clonotype was counted at least ten times. V and J are TRBV2 and TRBJ1-5, with D possibly TRBD1 on 6 matching bases. The CDR3 is 13 amino acids. V lost 8 bases and J 2 bases, leaving 10 bases between the germline ends. CDR1 is SNHLY, CDR2 FYNNEI, per germline. The CDR3 loop is CASGGQRNQPQHF. The DNA for the CDR3 is TGTGCCAGCGGAGGACAGCGCAATCAGCCCCAGCATTTT. The complete variable domain, with remaining parts taken from reference TRBV2 and TRBJ1-5, reads EPEVTQTPSHQVTQMGQEVILRCVPISNHLYFYWYRQILGQKVEFLVSFYNNEISEKSEIFDDQFSVERPDGSNFTLKIRSTKLEDSAMYFCASGGQRNQPQHFGDGTRLSIL.

A note on this clonotype: One end of the junction is discordant with germline, which a read error may explain. The chain has TRBV12-3 or TRBV12-4 and TRBJ1-5; TRBD1 matches 8 bases. The CDR3 is 14 amino acids. The CDR3 spells CVSSQDRDNQPQHF. Here the CDR3 DNA reads TGTGTCAGCAGTCAGGACAGGGATAATCAGCCCCAGCATTTT.

This clonotype showed up many times. The chain employs TRBV4-3 and TRBJ2-7; D not resolved. This CDR3 has 13 amino acids. V dropped 3 bases and J dropped 3 bases, with 9 bases sitting between them. From germline, CDR1 is LGHNA and CDR2 YSLEER. CDR3 amino acids: CASSHTDNYEQYF. DNA for the CDR3: TGCGCCAGCAGCCACACTGATAACTACGAGCAGTACTTC.

V is TRBV20-1 and J is TRBJ2-7; D is perhaps TRBD1 (5 bases). Trimming pared 1 base from V and 3 bases from J, leaving 10 bases between. The germline V gene has CDR1 DFQATT and CDR2 SNEGSKA (reference sequence). CDR3 length equals 13 residues. As DNA, the CDR3 is TGCAGTGCTAGAGTTGCAGGGCGCTACGAGCAGTACTTC. Residues: CSARVAGRYEQYF.

The gene calls are TRBV7-3 and TRBJ2-2; D remains ambiguous. The germline V and J ends were trimmed by 11 bases and 0 bases, with 10 bases remaining between them. Germline V lookup: CDR1 SGHTA, CDR2 FQGTGA. The CDR3 extends over 13 amino acids. This CDR3 reads CAVPAANTGELFF. CDR3 DNA sequence: TGTGCCGTACCGGCCGCGAACACCGGGGAGCTGTTTTTT.

Sample share makes this clonotype medium-sized (0.01 to 0.1%). This chain uses TRBV7-9 with TRBJ2-7; weak D call: TRBD1 (6 bases). The CDR3 runs to 16 residues. V lost 4 bases, J lost 3 bases, and 19 bases lay in between. Per the germline V gene, CDR1 is SEHNR and CDR2 is FQNEAQ (reference sequence). CDR3: CASSYTQQDRDYEQYF. The CDR3 DNA reads TGTGCCAGCAGCTATACACAACAGGACAGAGACTACGAGCAGTACTTC. The variable domain in full, with the rest retrieved from reference TRBV7-9 and TRBJ2-7, is DTGVSQNPRHKITKRGQNVTFRCDPISEHNRLYWYRQTLGQGPEFLTYFQNEAQLEKSRLLSDRFSAERPKGSFSTLEIQRTEQGDSAMYLCASSYTQQDRDYEQYFGPGTRLTVT.

This clonotype has a handful of counts. The CDR3 reads CASNPGRAQETQYF. Here the CDR3 DNA reads TGTGCCAGTAACCCCGGACGGGCCCAAGAGACCCAGTACTTC. The chain couples TRBV19 to TRBJ2-5; no clear D. The V and J ends lost 7 bases and 1 base respectively, with 13 bases between them. The CDR3 extends over 14 amino acids. In germline, CDR1 is LNHDA, CDR2 SQIVND (reference sequence).

The chain uses TRBV15 and TRBJ2-2, with unresolved D. The CDR3 sequence is 14 residues long. Deletions cut 2 bases from V and 4 bases from J, with 8 bases between. The germline CDR1 and CDR2 sequences are LNHNV and YYDKDF (reference sequence). The CDR3 DNA reads as TGTGCCACCAGCAGACTGCAGAGCACCGGGGAGCTGTTTTTT. This gives the protein CATSRLQSTGELFF.

This clonotype was observed many times. The DNA of the CDR3 is TGTGCCAGCAGCTTACCGGGGGACTATGGCTACACCTTC. Its translation: CASSLPGDYGYTF. The chain uses TRBV7-2 and TRBJ1-2; weak D call: TRBD1 (5 bases). V shed 2 bases and J shed 3 bases, with 7 bases lying between them. Germline values: CDR1 SGHTA, CDR2 FQGNSA. CDR3 length: 13 amino acids. Variable domain in full (rest from reference TRBV7-2 and TRBJ1-2): GAGVSQSPSNKVTEKGKDVELRCDPISGHTALYWYRQSLGQGLEFLIYFQGNSAPDKSGLPSDRFSAERTGGSVSTLTIQRTQQEDSAVYLCASSLPGDYGYTFGSGTRLTVV.

This chain links TRBV4-3 with TRBJ1-6, with no clear D. This CDR3 has 14 amino acids. Trimming pared 6 bases from V and 7 bases from J, leaving 13 bases between. The germline V gene encodes CDR1 LGHNA and CDR2 YSLEER. The CDR3 here is CASRIIGMNSPLHF. The CDR3 region has the DNA TGCGCCAGCAGAATTATTGGGATGAATTCACCCCTCCACTTT.